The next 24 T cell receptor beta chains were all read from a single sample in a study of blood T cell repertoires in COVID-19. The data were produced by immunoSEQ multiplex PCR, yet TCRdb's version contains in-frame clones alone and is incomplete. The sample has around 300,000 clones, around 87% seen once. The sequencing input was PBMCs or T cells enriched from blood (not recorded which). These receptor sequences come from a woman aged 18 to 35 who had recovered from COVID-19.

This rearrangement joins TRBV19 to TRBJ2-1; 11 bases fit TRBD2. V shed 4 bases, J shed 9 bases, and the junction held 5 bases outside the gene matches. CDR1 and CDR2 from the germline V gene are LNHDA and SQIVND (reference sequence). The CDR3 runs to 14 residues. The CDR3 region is CASSTSGRRLEQFF. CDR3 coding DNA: TGTGCCAGTAGTACTAGCGGGAGGCGTCTTGAGCAGTTCTTC. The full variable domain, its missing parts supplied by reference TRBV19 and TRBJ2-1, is DGGITQSPKYLFRKEGQNVTLSCEQNLNHDAMYWYRQDPGQGLRLIYYSQIVNDFQKGDIAEGYSVSREKKESFPLTVTSAQKNPTAFYLCASSTSGRRLEQFFGPGTRLTVL.

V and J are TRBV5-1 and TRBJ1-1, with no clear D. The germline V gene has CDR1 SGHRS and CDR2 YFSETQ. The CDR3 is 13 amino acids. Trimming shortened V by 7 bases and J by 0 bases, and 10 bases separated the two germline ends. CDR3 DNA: TGCGCCAGCTCGAGTACCGTGAACACTGAAGCTTTCTTT. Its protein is CASSSTVNTEAFF. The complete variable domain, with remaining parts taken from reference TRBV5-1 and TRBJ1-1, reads KAGVTQTPRYLIKTRGQQVTLSCSPISGHRSVSWYQQTPGQGLQFLFEYFSETQRNKGNFPGRFSGRQFSNSRSEMNVSTLELGDSALYLCASSSTVNTEAFFGQGTRLTVV.

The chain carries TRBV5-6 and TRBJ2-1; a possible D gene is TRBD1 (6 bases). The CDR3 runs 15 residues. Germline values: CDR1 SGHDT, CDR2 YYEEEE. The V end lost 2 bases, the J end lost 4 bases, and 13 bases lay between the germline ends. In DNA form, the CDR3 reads TGTGCCAGCAGCTTTGGGCAGGGGAGATACAATGAGCAGTTCTTC. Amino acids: CASSFGQGRYNEQFF.

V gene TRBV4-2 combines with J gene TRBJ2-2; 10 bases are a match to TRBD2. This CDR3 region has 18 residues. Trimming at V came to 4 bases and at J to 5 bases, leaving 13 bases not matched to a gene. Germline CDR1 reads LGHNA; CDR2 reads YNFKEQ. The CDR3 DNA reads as TGTGCCAGCAGCCTTCTTTCCAGCGGGGGGGCTGAAACCGGGGAGCTGTTTTTT. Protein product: CASSLLSSGGAETGELFF.

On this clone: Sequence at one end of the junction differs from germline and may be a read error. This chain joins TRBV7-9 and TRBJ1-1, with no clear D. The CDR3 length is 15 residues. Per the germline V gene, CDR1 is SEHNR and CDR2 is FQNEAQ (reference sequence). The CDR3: CASSPHERLKTEAFF. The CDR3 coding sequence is TGTGCCAGCAGTCCACATGAGAGGCTGAAGACTGAAGCTTTCTTT.

The DNA of the CDR3 is TGTGCCAGCAGTGAGCTCCTGCCGGGCACTGAAGCTTTCTTT. It yields the protein CASSELLPGTEAFF. The chain joins TRBV6-1 to TRBJ1-1; no clear D. This CDR3 spans 14 amino acids. The V end lost 3 bases, the J end lost 4 bases, and 12 bases lay between the germline ends. CDR1 is MNHNS, CDR2 SASEGT, per germline.

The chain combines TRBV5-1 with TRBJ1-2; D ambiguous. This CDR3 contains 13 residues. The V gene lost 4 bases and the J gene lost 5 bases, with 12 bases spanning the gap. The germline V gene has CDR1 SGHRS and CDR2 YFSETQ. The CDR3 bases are TGCGCCAGCAGCCCCGAACAGCCTTATGGCTACACCTTC. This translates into CASSPEQPYGYTF.

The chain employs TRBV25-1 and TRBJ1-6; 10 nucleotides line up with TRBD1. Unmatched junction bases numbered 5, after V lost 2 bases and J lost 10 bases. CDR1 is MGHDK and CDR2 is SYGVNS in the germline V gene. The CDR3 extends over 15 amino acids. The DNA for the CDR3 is TGTGCCAGCAGTGAAGGACAGGGGGAAGTCTCACCCCTCCACTTT. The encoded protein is CASSEGQGEVSPLHF.

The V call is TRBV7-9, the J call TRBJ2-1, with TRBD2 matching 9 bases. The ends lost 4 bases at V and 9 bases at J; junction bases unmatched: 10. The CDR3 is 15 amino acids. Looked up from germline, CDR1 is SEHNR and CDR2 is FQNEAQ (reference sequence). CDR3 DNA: TGTGCCAGCAGCTCGGGACTAGCCCGAGCATTTGAGCAGTTCTTC. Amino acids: CASSSGLARAFEQFF.

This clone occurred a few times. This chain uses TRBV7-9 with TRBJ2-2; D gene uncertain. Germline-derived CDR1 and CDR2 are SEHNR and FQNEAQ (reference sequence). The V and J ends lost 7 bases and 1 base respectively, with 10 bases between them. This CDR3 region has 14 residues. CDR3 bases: TGTGCCAGCACCCCCCCGGTGAACACCGGGGAGCTGTTTTTT. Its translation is CASTPPVNTGELFF.

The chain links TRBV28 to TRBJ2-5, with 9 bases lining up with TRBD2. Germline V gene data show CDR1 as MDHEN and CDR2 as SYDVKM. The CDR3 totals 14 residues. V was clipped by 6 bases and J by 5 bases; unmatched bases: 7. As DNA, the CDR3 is TGTGCCAGCAGCTCGACTAGCGGCCGGGAGACCCAGTACTTC. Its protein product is CASSSTSGRETQYF.

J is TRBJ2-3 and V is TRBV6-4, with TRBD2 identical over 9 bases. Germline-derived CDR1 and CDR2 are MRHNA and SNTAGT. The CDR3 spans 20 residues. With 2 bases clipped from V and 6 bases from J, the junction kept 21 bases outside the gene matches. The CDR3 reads CASSDPEPLCLAGLVDTQYF. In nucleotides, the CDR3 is TGTGCCAGCAGTGACCCTGAACCCCTGTGCCTAGCGGGGTTAGTTGATACGCAGTATTTT.

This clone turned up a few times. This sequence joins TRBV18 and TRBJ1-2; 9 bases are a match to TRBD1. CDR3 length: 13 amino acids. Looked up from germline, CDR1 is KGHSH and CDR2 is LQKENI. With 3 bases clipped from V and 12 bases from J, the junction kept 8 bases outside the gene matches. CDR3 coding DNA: TGTGCCAGCTCACCCATACAGGGGGCACTGGACACCTTC. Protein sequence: CASSPIQGALDTF.

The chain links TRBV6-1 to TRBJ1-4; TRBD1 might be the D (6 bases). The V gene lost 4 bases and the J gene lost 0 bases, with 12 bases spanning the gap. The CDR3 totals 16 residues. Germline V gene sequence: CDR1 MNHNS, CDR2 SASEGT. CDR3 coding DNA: TGTGCCAGCAGTGGGGGGACACATGCAACTAATGAAAAACTGTTTTTT. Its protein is CASSGGTHATNEKLFF.

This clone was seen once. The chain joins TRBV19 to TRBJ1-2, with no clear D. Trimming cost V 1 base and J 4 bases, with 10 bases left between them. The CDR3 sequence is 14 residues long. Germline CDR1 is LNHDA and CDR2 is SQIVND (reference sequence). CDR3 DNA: TGTGCCAGTAGTATAGTTGAGGGTACCTATGGCTACACCTTC. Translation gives CASSIVEGTYGYTF.

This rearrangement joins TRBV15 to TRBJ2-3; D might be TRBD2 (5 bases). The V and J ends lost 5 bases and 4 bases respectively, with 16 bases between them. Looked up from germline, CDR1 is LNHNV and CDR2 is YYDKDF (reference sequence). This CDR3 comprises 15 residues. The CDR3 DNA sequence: TGTGCCACCAGCGTACCGGGGTCGGCGGCAGATACGCAGTATTTT. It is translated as CATSVPGSAADTQYF.

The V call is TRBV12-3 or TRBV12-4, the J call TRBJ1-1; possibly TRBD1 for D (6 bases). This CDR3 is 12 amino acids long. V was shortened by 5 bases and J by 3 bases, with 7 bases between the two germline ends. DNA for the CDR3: TGTGCCAGCAGTACAGGGTACACTGAAGCTTTCTTT. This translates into CASSTGYTEAFF.

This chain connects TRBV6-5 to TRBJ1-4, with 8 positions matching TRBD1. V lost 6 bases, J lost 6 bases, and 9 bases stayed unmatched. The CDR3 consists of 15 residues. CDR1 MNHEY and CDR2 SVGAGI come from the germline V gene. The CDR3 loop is CASRLRTGPYEKLFF. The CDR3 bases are TGTGCCAGCAGGCTACGGACAGGGCCTTATGAAAAACTGTTTTTT.

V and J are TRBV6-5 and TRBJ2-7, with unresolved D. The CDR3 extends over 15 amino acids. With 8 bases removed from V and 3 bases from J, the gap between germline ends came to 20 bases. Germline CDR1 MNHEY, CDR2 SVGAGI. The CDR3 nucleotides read TGTGCCAGCCTATCTAACTGGAGAACGAGCTACGAGCAGTACTTC. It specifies CASLSNWRTSYEQYF.

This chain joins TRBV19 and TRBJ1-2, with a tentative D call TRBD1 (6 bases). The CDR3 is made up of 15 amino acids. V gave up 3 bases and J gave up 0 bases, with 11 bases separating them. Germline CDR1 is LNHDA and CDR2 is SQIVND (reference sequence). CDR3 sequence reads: CASSIDRPPNYGYTF. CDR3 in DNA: TGTGCCAGTAGTATCGACAGGCCGCCTAACTATGGCTACACCTTC.

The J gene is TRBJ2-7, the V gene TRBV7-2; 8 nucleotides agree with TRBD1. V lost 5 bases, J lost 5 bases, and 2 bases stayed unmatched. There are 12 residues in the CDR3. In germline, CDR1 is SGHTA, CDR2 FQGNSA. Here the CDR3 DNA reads TGTGCCAGCAGCCCGACAGGGGACGAGCAGTACTTC. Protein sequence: CASSPTGDEQYF.

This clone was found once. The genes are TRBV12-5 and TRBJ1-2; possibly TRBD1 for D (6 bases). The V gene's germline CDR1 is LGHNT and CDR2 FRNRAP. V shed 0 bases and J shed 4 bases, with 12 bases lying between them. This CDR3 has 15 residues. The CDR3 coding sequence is TGTGCTAGTGGTTTGGTATTTGGGGGCGGCTATGGCTACACCTTC. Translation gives CASGLVFGGGYGYTF.

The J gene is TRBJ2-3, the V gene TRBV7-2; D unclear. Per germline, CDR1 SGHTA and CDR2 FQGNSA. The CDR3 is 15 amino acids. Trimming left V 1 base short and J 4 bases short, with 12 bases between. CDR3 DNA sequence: TGTGCCAGCAGCTTAGTTCGCGCCCTGCCAGATACGCAGTATTTT. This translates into CASSLVRALPDTQYF.

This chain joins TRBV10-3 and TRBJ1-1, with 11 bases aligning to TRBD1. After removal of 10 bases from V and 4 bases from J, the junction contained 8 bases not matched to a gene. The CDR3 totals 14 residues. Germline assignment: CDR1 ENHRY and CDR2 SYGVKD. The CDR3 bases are TGTGCCACCGGGGACAGGGGGGATTCCACTGAAGCTTTCTTT. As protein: CATGDRGDSTEAFF.